This T cell receptor (beta chain) is from a study of CD8 T cells in ankylosing spondylitis. Study-wide points: Clones that were linked to disease were CD8+ and were relatively rare in peripheral blood. In ankylosing spondylitis blood, a motif of about eight highly homologous TCR beta variants appeared characteristic. Matched synovial fluid from ankylosing spondylitis patients was reported to be enriched for disease-linked clones. Some motif variants had been reported before (in reactive arthritis synovial fluid and blood).

Germline CDR1 and CDR2: MNHNS and SASEGT. There are 16 residues in the CDR3. Trimming cost V 7 bases and J 3 bases; bases outside gene matches: 12. Molecular-barcoded quantitative 5'-RACE produced these TCR beta libraries. TCRdb fed the 5' RACE reads into MiXCR, producing one record per CDR3 protein. In the table there are around 770,000 distinct CDR3 sequences, 10% to 15% of which are singletons. This clonotype was found a few times. What it recognizes is unknown. This rearrangement joins TRBV6-1 to TRBJ1-5; 7 bases are a match to TRBD1. What was sequenced was blood, either unsorted or a sorted T cell fraction (not recorded which). The source of this sequence is a male donor with ankylosing spondylitis. CDR3 nucleotide sequence: TGTGCCAGCACTGTCGACCCCACAGGGGACAATCAGCCCCAGCATTTT. Its protein is CASTVDPTGDNQPQHF.